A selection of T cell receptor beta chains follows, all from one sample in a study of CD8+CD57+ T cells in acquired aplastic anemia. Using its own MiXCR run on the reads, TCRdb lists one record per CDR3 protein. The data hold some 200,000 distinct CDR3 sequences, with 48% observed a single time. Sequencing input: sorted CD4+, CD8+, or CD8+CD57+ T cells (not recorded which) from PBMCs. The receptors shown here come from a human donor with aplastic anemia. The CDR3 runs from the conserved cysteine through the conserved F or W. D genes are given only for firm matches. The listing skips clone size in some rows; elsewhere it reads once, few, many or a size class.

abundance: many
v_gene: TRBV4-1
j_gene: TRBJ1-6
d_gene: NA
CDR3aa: CASSQPPYGRGNSPLHF
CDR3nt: TGCGCCAGCAGCCAACCCCCTTATGGAAGGGGGAATTCACCCCTCCACTTT

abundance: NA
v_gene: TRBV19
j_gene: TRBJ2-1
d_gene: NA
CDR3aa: CASRHSGGSYNEQFF
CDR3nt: TGTGCCAGCAGACACAGCGGAGGCTCCTACAATGAGCAGTTCTTC

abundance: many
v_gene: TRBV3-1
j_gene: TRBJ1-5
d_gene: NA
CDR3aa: CASSYPKAGDQPQHF
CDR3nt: TGTGCCAGCAGCTACCCCAAGGCCGGGGATCAGCCCCAGCATTTT

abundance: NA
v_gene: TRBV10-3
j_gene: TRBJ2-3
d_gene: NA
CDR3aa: CASAGANSDTQYF
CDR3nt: TGTGCCAGCGCCGGGGCCAATTCAGATACGCAGTATTTT

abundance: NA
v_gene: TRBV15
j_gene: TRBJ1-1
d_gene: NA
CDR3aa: CATSREEGSEAFF
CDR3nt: TGTGCCACCAGCAGAGAGGAAGGCAGTGAAGCTTTCTTT

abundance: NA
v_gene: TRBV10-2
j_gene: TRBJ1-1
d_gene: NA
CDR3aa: CASRGPGGTEAFF
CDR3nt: TGCGCCAGCAGGGGACCGGGGGGCACTGAAGCTTTCTTT

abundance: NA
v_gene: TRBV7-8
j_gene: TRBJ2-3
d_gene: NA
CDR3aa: CASSLDRNTDTQYF
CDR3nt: TGTGCCAGCAGCTTAGACCGGAACACAGATACGCAGTATTTT

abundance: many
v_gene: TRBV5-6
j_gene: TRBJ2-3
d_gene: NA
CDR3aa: CASSLEPSTDTQYF
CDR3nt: TGTGCCAGCAGCTTGGAACCAAGCACAGATACGCAGTATTTT

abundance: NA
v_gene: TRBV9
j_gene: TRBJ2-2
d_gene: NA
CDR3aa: CASSVGAGEAGELFF
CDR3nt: TGTGCCAGCAGCGTAGGAGCAGGGGAAGCCGGGGAGCTGTTTTTT

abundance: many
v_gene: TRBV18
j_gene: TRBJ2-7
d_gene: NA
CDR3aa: CASSTTGLYEQYF
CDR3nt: TGTGCCAGCTCAACAACAGGGCTCTACGAGCAGTACTTC

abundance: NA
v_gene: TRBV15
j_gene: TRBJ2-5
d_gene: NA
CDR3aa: CATSRVGRQETQYF
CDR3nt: TGTGCCACCAGCAGAGTAGGTCGCCAAGAGACCCAGTACTTC

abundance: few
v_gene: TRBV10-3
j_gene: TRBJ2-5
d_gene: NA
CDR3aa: CAISEGGQAIFGTQYF
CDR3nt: TGTGCCATCAGTGAGGGGGGACAAGCGATATTTGGGACCCAGTACTTC

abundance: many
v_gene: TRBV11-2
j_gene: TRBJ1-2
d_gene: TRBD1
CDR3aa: CASSTTGRKRGYTF
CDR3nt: TGTGCCAGCAGCACGACAGGGAGAAAACGCGGCTACACCTTC

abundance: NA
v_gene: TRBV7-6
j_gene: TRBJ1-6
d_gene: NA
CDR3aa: CASSFREIGSPLHF
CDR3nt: TGTGCCAGCAGCTTTAGGGAAATTGGGTCACCCCTCCACTTT

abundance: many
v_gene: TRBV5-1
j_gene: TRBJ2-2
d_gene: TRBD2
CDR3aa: CASSRLADNTGELFF
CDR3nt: TGCGCCAGCAGCCGGCTAGCGGACAACACCGGGGAGCTGTTTTTT

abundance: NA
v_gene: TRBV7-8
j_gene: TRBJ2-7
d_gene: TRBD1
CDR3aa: CASSLRTGVNYEQYF
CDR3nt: TGTGCCAGCAGCTTAAGGACAGGGGTGAACTACGAGCAGTACTTC

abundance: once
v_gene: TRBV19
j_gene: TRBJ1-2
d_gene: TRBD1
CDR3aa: CASSIPAQGVVGYTF
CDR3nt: TGTGCCAGTAGTATTCCCGCTCAGGGGGTCGTTGGCTACACCTTC

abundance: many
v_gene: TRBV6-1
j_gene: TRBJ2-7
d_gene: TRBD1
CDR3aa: CASRTNTGVREQYF
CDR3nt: TGTGCCAGCAGGACCAATACAGGGGTGAGGGAGCAGTACTTC

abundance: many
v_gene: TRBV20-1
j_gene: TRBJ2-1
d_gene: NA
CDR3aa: CSARDPRERANLYNEQFF
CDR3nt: TGCAGTGCTAGAGACCCACGGGAACGGGCAAACCTGTACAATGAGCAGTTCTTC

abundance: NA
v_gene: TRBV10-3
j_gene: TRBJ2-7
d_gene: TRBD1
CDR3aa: CASSFRTGSSEQYF
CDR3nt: TGTGCCAGCAGCTTTCGGACAGGTTCTAGCGAGCAGTACTTC

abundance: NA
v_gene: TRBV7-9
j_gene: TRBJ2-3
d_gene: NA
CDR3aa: CASRPRSIDTQYF
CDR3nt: TGTGCCAGCAGACCAAGAAGCATAGATACGCAGTATTTT

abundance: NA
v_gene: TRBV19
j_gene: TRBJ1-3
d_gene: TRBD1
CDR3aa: CASSPLDRERDTIYF
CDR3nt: TGTGCCAGTAGCCCCCTGGACAGGGAGAGAGACACCATATATTTT

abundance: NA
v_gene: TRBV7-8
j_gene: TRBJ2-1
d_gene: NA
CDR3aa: CASSLGGPGYNEQFF
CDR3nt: TGTGCCAGCAGCTTAGGAGGCCCCGGTTACAATGAGCAGTTCTTC

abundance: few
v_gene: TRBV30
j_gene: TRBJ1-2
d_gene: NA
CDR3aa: CAWSTGFYGYTF
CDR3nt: TGTGCCTGGAGCACGGGGTTCTATGGCTACACCTTC